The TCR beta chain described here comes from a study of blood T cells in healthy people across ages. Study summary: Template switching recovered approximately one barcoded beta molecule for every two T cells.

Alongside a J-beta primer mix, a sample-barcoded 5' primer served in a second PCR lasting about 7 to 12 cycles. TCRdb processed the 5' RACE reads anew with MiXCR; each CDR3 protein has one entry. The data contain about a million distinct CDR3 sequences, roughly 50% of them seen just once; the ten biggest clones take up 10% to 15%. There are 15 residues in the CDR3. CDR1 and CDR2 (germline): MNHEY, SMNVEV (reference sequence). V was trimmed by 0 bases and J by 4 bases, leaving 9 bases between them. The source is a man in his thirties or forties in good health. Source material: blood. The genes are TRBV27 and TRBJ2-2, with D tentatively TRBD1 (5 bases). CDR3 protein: CASSLSGASTGELFF. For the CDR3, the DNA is TGTGCCAGCAGTTTATCAGGGGCGAGCACCGGGGAGCTGTTTTTT.